This is a list of T cell receptor beta chains from one sample in a study of cytotoxic CD8 clonotypes in ibrutinib-treated CLL. Measured with immunoSEQ multiplex PCR; TCRdb has only the in-frame clones, and not every one. The data contain 250,000 to 350,000 clones, around 69% of them singletons. Sample: PBMCs, taken at disease progression, from a patient treated with ibrutinib. These receptors originate from a human donor with chronic lymphocytic leukemia. CDR3s include the opening cysteine and the closing phenylalanine or tryptophan. The D gene is left open where the match is weak. The size of a clone is reported for some rows only, either as once, few or many, or as a class for expanded clones.

TRBV7-9,-,-,TRBJ2-7,TGTGCCAGCAGCCCGTTCGCAGGGACCTACGAGCAGTACTTC,CASSPFAGTYEQYF
TRBV9,few,-,TRBJ2-2,TGTGCCAGCAGCGTAGGGGGGAGCCTGAGGCCCGGGGAGCTGTTTTTT,CASSVGGSLRPGELFF
TRBV4-2,-,-,TRBJ1-2,TGTGCCAGCAGCCAAGATAAAAGGGACTATGGCTACACCTTC,CASSQDKRDYGYTF
TRBV9,-,TRBD2,TRBJ2-3,TGTGCCAGCAGCCGAGGGCGGGGGAGCACAGATACGCAGTATTTT,CASSRGRGSTDTQYF
TRBV5-1,-,-,TRBJ2-1,TGCGCCAGCAGCTTGGGGCCTAGCCAACCCCACAATGAGCAGTTCTTC,CASSLGPSQPHNEQFF
TRBV5-6,few,TRBD1,TRBJ1-5,TGTGCCAGCAGCCCTGGGACAGGCAGGAGTCAGCCCCAGCATTTT,CASSPGTGRSQPQHF
TRBV9,-,-,TRBJ2-1,TGTGCCAGCAGCGTAGGTGGCGGGGCCGCATACAATGAGCAGTTCTTC,CASSVGGGAAYNEQFF
TRBV4-3,-,-,TRBJ2-3,TGCGCCAGCAGCCAAAGAGGGTGGCCCTTCCCAGATACGCAGTATTTT,CASSQRGWPFPDTQYF
TRBV5-1,-,-,TRBJ1-5,TGCGCCAGCAGCTTGGACAGGGATCAGCCCCAGCATTTT,CASSLDRDQPQHF
TRBV21-1,few,-,TRBJ1-5,TGTGCCAGCAGCAAACAGGGTGGGCAGCCCCAGCATTTT,CASSKQGGQPQHF